This TCR beta chain was sequenced during a study of blood T cell repertoires in COVID-19. The wider study: T cells, B-cell-depleted T cells, or PBMCs supplied cDNA or gDNA.

TCRdb's copy holds only in-frame clones and misses some; the assay was immunoSEQ multiplex PCR. The sample lists about 140,000 clones, about 81% seen once, with about 4.2% in the top ten. This receptor was obtained from a woman older than 75 with acute or convalescent COVID-19. Sequencing was done on a sample of peripheral blood.

CDR3 loop: CASSYAQGADGYTF. As DNA, the CDR3 is TGTGCCAGCAGTTACGCACAGGGGGCGGATGGCTACACCTTC. The genes are TRBV6-5 and TRBJ1-2; 9 bases fit TRBD1. V shed 2 bases, J shed 6 bases, and the junction held 4 bases outside the gene matches. Germline V gives CDR1 MNHEY, CDR2 SVGAGI. The CDR3 loop spans 14 amino acids.